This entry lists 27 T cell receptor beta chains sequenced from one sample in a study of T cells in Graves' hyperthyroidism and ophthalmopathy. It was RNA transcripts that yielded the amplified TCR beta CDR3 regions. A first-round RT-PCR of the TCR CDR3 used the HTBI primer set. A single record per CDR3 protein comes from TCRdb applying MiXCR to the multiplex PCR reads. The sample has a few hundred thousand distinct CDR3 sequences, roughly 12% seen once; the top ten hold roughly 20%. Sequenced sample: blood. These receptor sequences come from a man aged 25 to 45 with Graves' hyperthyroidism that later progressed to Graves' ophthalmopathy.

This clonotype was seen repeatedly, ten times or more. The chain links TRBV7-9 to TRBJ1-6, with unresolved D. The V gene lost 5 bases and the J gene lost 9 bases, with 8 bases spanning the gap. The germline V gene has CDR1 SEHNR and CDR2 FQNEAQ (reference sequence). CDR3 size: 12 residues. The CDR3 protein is CASSTQISPLHF. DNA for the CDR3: TGTGCCAGCAGCACCCAGATTTCACCCCTCCACTTT.

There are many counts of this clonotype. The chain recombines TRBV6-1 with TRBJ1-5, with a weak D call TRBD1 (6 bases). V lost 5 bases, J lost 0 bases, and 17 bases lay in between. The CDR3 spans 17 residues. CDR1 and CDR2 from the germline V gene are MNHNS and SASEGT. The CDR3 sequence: CASSLTGDRISNQPQHF. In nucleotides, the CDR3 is TGTGCCAGCAGTCTTACCGGTGACAGGATTAGCAATCAGCCCCAGCATTTT.

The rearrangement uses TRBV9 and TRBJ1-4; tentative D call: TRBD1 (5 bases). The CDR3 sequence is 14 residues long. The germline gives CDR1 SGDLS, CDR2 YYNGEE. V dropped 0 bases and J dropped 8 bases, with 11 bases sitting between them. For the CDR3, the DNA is TGTGCCAGCAGCGTAGGTGGGGGTTACGAAAAACTGTTTTTT. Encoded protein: CASSVGGGYEKLFF.

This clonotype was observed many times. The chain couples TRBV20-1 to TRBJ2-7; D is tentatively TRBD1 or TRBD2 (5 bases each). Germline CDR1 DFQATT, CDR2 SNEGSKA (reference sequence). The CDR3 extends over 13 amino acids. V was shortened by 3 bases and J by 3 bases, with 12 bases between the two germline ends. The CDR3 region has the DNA TGCAGTGCTAGCTTGGGGGTCAGCTACGAGCAGTACTTC. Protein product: CSASLGVSYEQYF.

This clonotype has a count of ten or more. Here the CDR3 DNA reads TGTGCCGGGTGGGCGGGCATGTCCTACACCTTC. Its protein product is CAGWAGMSYTF. V usage is TRBV30 and J usage is TRBJ1-2; D gene uncertain. Trimming removed 8 bases from V and 10 bases from J, with 17 bases in between. The CDR3 length is 11 residues. Germline V gene lookup returns CDR1 GTSNPN and CDR2 SVGIG (reference sequence).

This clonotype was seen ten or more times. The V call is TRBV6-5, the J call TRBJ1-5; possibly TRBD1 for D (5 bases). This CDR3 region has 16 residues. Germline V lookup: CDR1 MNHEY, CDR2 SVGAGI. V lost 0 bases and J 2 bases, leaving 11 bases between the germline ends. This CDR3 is CASSYSGGRGNQPQHF. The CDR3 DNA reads TGTGCCAGCAGTTACTCGGGGGGGAGAGGCAATCAGCCCCAGCATTTT.

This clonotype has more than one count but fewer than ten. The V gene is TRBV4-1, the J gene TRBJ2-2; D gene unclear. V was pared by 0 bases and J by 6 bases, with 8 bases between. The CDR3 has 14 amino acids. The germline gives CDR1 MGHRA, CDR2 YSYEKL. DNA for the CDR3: TGCGCCAGCAGCCAAGATGGGCTAGCCGGGGAGCTGTTTTTT. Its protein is CASSQDGLAGELFF.

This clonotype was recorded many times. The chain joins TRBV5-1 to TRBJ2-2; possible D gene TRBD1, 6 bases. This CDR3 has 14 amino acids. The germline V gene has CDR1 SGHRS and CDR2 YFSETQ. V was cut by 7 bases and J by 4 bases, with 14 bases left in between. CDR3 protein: CASSTGISTGELFF. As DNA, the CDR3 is TGCGCCAGCTCAACAGGGATAAGCACCGGGGAGCTGTTTTTT. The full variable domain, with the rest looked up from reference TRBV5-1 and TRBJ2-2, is KAGVTQTPRYLIKTRGQQVTLSCSPISGHRSVSWYQQTPGQGLQFLFEYFSETQRNKGNFPGRFSGRQFSNSRSEMNVSTLELGDSALYLCASSTGISTGELFFGEGSRLTVL.

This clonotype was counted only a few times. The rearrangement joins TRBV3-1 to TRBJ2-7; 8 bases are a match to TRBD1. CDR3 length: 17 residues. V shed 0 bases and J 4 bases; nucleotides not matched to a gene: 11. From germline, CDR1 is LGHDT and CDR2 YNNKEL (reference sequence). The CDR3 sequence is CASSQETSQGGAYEQYF. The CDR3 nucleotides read TGTGCCAGCAGCCAAGAAACGTCACAGGGGGGAGCTTACGAGCAGTACTTC.

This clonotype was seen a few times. This CDR3 reads CASSFWTGTFTDTQYF. CDR3 sequence (DNA): TGTGCCAGCAGCTTCTGGACAGGGACGTTCACAGATACGCAGTATTTT. The J gene is TRBJ2-3, the V gene TRBV13, with 8 bases that match TRBD1. V trimming: 3 bases; J trimming: 2 bases; junction bases outside the gene matches: 7. Germline loops: CDR1 PRHDT, CDR2 FYEKMQ (reference sequence). The CDR3 has 16 amino acids.

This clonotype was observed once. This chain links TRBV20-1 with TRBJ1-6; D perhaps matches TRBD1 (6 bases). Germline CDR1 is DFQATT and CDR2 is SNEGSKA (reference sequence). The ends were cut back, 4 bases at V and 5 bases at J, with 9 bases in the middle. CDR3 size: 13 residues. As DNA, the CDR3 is TGCAGTGCTATGGGGGCACATAATTCACCCCTCCACTTT. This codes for CSAMGAHNSPLHF.

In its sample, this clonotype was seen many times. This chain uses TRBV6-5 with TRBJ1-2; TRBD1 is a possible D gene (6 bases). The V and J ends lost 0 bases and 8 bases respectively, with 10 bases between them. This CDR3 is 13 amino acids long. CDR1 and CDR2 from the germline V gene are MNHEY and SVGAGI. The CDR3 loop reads CASSYSRGVGYTF. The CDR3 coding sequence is TGTGCCAGCAGTTACTCGAGGGGGGTCGGCTACACCTTC.

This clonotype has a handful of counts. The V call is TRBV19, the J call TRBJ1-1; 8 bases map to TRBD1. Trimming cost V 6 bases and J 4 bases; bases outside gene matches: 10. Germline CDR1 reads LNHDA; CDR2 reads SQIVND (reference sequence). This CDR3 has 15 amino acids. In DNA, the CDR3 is TGTGCCAGTAGGCCTGGTCAGGGGGCGCCCACTGAAGCTTTCTTT. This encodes CASRPGQGAPTEAFF.

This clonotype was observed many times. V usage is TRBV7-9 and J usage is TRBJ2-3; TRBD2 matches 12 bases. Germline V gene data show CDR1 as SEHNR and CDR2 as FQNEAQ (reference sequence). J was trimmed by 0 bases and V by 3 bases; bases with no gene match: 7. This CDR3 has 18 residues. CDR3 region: CASSFPLAGGPSTDTQYF. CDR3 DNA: TGTGCCAGCAGCTTTCCGCTAGCGGGGGGGCCGAGCACAGATACGCAGTATTTT.

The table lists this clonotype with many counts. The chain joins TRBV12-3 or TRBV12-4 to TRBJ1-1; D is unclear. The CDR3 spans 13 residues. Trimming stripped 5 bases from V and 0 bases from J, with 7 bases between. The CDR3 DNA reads TGTGCCAGCAGTGGTGGTGTGAACACTGAAGCTTTCTTT. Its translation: CASSGGVNTEAFF.

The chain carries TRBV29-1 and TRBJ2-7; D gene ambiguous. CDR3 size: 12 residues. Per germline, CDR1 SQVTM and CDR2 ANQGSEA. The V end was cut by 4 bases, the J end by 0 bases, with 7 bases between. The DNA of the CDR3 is TGCAGCGTTGTTCGGACCTCCTACGAGCAGTACTTC. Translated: CSVVRTSYEQYF.

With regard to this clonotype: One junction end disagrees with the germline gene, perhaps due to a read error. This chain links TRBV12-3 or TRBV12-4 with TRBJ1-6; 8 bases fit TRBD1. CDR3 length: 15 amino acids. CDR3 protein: CASSSNTGGSSPPHF. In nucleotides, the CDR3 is TGTGCCAGCAGTTCCAATACAGGGGGAAGCTCACCCCCCCACTTT.

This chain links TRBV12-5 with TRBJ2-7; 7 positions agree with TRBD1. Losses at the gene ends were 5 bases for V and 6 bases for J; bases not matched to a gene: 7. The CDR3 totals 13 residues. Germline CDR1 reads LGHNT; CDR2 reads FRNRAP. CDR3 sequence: CASGAYRGGEQYF. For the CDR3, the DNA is TGTGCTAGTGGTGCCTACAGGGGCGGCGAGCAGTACTTC.

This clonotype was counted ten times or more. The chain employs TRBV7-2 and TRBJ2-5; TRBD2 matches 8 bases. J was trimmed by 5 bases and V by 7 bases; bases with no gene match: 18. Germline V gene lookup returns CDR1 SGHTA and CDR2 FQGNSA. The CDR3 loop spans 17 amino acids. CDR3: CASNPLEGSGAWETQYF. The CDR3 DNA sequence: TGTGCCAGCAACCCATTAGAGGGTAGCGGGGCCTGGGAGACCCAGTACTTC. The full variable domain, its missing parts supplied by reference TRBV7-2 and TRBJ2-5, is GAGVSQSPSNKVTEKGKDVELRCDPISGHTALYWYRQSLGQGLEFLIYFQGNSAPDKSGLPSDRFSAERTGGSVSTLTIQRTQQEDSAVYLCASNPLEGSGAWETQYFGPGTRLLVL.

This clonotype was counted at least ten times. The DNA of the CDR3 is TGTGCCAGCAGTTTAAGTTTCTTAGGTACGCAGTATTTT. Translating it yields CASSLSFLGTQYF. This chain links TRBV12-3 or TRBV12-4 with TRBJ2-3; D uncertain. V was clipped by 2 bases and J by 8 bases, with 11 bases between them. The CDR3 length is 13 residues.

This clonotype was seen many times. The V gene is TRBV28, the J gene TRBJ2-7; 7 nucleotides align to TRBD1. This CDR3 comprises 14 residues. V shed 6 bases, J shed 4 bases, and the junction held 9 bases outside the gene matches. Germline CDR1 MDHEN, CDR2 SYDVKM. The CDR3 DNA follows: TGTGCCAGCAGCAGACAGGGCGAAGGGTACGAGCAGTACTTC. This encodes CASSRQGEGYEQYF.

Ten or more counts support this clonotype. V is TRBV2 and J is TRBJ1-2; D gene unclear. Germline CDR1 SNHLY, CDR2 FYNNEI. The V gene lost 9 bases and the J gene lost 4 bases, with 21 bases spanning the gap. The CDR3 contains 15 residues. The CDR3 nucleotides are TGTGCCAGTTTCGACGGGCCCTACGAGGGCTATGGCTACACCTTC. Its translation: CASFDGPYEGYGYTF.

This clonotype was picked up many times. In DNA form, the CDR3 reads TGTGCCAGCAGGGAAATACAGGGGGTGAACACTGAAGCTTTCTTT. Translating it yields CASREIQGVNTEAFF. The chain is built from TRBV2 and TRBJ1-1, with TRBD1 matching 8 bases. Per germline, CDR1 SNHLY and CDR2 FYNNEI. CDR3 size: 15 residues. V lost 6 bases to trimming and J lost 0 bases; unmatched junction nucleotides: 6.

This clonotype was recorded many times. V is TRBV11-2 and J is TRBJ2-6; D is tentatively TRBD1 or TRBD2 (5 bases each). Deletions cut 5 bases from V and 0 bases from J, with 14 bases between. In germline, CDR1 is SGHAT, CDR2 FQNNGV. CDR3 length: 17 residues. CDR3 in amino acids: CASSPTTGNSGANVLTF. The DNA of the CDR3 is TGTGCCAGCAGCCCGACTACAGGAAACTCTGGGGCCAACGTCCTGACTTTC.

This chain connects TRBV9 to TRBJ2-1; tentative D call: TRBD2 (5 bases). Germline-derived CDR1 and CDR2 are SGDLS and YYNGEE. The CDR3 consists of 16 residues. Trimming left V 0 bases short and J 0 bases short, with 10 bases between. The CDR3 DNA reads TGTGCCAGCAGCGTAGGCGGAGGTACCTCCTACAATGAGCAGTTCTTC. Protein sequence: CASSVGGGTSYNEQFF.

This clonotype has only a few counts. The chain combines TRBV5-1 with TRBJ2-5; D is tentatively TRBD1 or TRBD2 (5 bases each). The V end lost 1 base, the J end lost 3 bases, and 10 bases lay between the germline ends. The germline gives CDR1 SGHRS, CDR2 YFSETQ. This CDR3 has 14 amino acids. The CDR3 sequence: CASSLIGTEETQYF. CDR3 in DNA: TGCGCCAGCAGCTTGATCGGGACGGAAGAGACCCAGTACTTC.

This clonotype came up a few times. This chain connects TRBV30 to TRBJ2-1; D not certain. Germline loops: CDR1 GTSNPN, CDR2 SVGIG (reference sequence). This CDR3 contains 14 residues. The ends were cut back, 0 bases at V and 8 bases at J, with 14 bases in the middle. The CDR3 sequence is CAWSVVQRLDEQFF. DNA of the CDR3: TGTGCCTGGAGTGTTGTTCAACGCCTCGATGAGCAGTTCTTC.